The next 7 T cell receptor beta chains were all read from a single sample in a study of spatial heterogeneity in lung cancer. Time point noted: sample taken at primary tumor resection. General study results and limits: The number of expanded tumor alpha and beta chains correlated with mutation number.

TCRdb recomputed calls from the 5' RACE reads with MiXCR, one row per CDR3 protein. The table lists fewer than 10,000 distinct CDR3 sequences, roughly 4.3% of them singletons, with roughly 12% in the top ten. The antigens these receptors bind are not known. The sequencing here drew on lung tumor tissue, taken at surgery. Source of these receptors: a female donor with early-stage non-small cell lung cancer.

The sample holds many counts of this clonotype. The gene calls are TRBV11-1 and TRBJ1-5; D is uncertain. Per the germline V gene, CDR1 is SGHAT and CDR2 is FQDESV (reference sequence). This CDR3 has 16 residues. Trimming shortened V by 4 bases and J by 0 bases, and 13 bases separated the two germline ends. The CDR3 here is CASSSGPRVSNQPQHF. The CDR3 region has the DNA TGTGCCAGCAGCTCCGGCCCCCGGGTTAGCAATCAGCCCCAGCATTTT.

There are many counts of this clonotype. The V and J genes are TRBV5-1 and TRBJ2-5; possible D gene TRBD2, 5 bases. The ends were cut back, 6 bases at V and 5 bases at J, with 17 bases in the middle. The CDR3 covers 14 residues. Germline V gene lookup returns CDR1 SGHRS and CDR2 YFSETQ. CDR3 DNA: TGCGCCAGCAAAACCCAACTAGGAGCGGAGACCCAGTACTTC. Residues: CASKTQLGAETQYF.

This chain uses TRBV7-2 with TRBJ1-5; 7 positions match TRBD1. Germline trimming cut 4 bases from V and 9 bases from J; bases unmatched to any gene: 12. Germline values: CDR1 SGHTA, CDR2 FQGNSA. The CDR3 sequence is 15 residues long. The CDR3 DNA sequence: TGTGCCAGCAGCTCAGGAGGGGGCACGGGTCGGCCCCAGCATTTT. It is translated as CASSSGGGTGRPQHF. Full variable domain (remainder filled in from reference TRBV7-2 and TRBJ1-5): GAGVSQSPSNKVTEKGKDVELRCDPISGHTALYWYRQSLGQGLEFLIYFQGNSAPDKSGLPSDRFSAERTGGSVSTLTIQRTQQEDSAVYLCASSSGGGTGRPQHFGDGTRLSIL.

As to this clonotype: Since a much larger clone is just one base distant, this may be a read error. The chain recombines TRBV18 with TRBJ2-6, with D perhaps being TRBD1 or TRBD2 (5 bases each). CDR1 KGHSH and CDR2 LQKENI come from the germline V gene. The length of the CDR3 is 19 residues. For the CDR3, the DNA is TGTGCCAGCTCACCAATTTTAACCCCAGGAGGATCTGGGGCCAACGTCCTGAATTTC. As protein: CASSPILTPGGSGANVLNF. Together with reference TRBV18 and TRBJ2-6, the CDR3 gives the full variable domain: NAGVMQNPRHLVRRRGQEARLRCSPMKGHSHVYWYRQLPEEGLKFMVYLQKENIIDESGMPKERFSAEFPKEGPSILRIQQVVRGDSAAYFCASSPILTPGGSGANVLNFGAGSRLTVL.

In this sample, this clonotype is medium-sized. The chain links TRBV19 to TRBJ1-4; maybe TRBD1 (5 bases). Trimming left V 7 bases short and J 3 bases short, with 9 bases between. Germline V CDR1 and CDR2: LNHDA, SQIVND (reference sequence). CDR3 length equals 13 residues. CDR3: CASNRDPNEKLFF. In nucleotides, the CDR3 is TGTGCCAGTAATCGGGACCCTAATGAAAAACTGTTTTTT. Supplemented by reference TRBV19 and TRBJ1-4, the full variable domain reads DGGITQSPKYLFRKEGQNVTLSCEQNLNHDAMYWYRQDPGQGLRLIYYSQIVNDFQKGDIAEGYSVSREKKESFPLTVTSAQKNPTAFYLCASNRDPNEKLFFGSGTQLSVL.

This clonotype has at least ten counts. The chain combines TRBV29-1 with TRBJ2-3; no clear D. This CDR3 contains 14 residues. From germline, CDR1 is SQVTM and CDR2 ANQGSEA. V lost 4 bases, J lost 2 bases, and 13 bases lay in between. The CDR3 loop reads CSVVAVDPTDTQYF. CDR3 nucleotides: TGCAGCGTTGTCGCGGTGGACCCCACAGATACGCAGTATTTT.

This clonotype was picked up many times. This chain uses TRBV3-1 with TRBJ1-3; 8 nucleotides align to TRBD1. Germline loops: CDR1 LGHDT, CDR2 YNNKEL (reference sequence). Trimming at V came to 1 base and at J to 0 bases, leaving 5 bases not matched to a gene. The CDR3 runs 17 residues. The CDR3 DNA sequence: TGTGCCAGCAGCCAAGGGGGGACAGGATACTCTGGAAACACCATATATTTT. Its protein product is CASSQGGTGYSGNTIYF.